These 28 T cell receptor beta chains came from one sample sequenced in a study of T cells in Graves' hyperthyroidism and ophthalmopathy. What was amplified from RNA transcripts were TCR beta CDR3 regions. The HTBI primer set drove a first-round RT-PCR of the TCR CDR3. TCRdb re-called the multiplex PCR reads through MiXCR, storing one row per CDR3 protein. The sample contains about 640,000 distinct CDR3 sequences, 45% of which appear only once. What was sequenced was peripheral blood or thyroid tissue (not recorded which). These receptors were collected from an adult man with Graves' disease, either hyperthyroidism or ophthalmopathy (not recorded which).

CDR3 region: CSARSVTGNNGYTF. CDR3 nucleotide sequence: TGCAGTGCTAGATCGGTAACGGGGAACAATGGCTACACCTTC. V is TRBV20-1 and J is TRBJ1-2; D ambiguous. There are 14 residues in the CDR3. Between the trimmed V and J ends, which lost 2 bases and 6 bases, there was a span of 16 bases. Germline V gives CDR1 DFQATT, CDR2 SNEGSKA (reference sequence).

The V gene is TRBV7-3, the J gene TRBJ1-3; D is unresolved. The V gene's germline CDR1 is SGHTA and CDR2 FQGTGA. This CDR3 contains 12 residues. V lost 5 bases and J 4 bases, leaving 6 bases between the germline ends. CDR3 in amino acids: CASSHPGNTIYF. Written as DNA, the CDR3 is TGTGCCAGCAGCCATCCGGGAAACACCATATATTTT.

The V and J genes are TRBV5-4 and TRBJ2-7, with 8 bases identical to TRBD2. Germline V gene lookup returns CDR1 SGHNT and CDR2 YYREEE (reference sequence). The CDR3 has 13 amino acids. The V and J ends lost 2 bases and 11 bases, in that order; junction bases with no gene match: 9. For the CDR3, the DNA is TGTGCCAGCAGCTTACAAGCGGGAGAGGGAAAGTACTTC. It translates to CASSLQAGEGKYF.

The V call is TRBV29-1, the J call TRBJ2-7; D tentatively fits TRBD1 or TRBD2 (7 bases each). The V gene's germline CDR1 is SQVTM and CDR2 ANQGSEA. The V end was cut by 6 bases, the J end by 6 bases, with 21 bases between. This CDR3 is built from 14 residues. CDR3 DNA sequence: TGCAGCGTAGACAGGGACGGGGGGAGGGTCGAGCAGTACTTC. It yields the protein CSVDRDGGRVEQYF.

This clonotype was detected many times. The chain recombines TRBV7-9 with TRBJ2-7; 10 positions match TRBD2. The CDR3 is 14 residues long. V was pared by 6 bases and J by 4 bases, with 6 bases of the junction left unmatched. The V gene's germline CDR1 is SEHNR and CDR2 FQNEAQ (reference sequence). CDR3 sequence reads: CASRPETSGYEQYF. The CDR3 DNA reads TGTGCCAGCAGACCAGAGACTAGCGGGTACGAGCAGTACTTC.

This clonotype was seen a few times. V is TRBV10-3 and J is TRBJ1-2, with D possibly TRBD1 on 6 matching bases. The CDR3 spans 15 residues. The V gene's germline CDR1 is ENHRY and CDR2 SYGVKD. Deletions cut 10 bases from V and 5 bases from J, with 23 bases between. This CDR3 is CASSPPGRGSYGYTF. CDR3 sequence (DNA): TGTGCCAGCAGCCCCCCCGGCAGGGGCAGTTATGGCTACACCTTC.

Concerning this clonotype itself: A much bigger clone sits one base away, suggesting this may be a read error. This chain joins TRBV2 and TRBJ1-4; TRBD1 matches at 8 bases. Germline assignment: CDR1 SNHLY and CDR2 FYNNEI. The length of the CDR3 is 14 residues. Written as DNA, the CDR3 is TGTGCCAGCAGTGAAAGGACAGGGAATGAAAAACCGTTTTTT. Protein product: CASSERTGNEKPFF.

The gene calls are TRBV10-2 and TRBJ2-5; D may be TRBD2 (6 bases). Germline V CDR1 and CDR2: WSHSY, SAAADI. Trimming left V 2 bases short and J 4 bases short, with 14 bases between. The length of the CDR3 is 15 residues. The CDR3 loop reads CASSEREYLGETQYF. CDR3 sequence (DNA): TGCGCCAGCAGTGAGCGGGAGTACTTGGGAGAGACCCAGTACTTC.

This clonotype was recorded at least ten times. This chain links TRBV9 with TRBJ2-7; D is unclear. The V gene's germline CDR1 is SGDLS and CDR2 YYNGEE. The CDR3 runs to 15 residues. V lost 0 bases to trimming and J lost 0 bases, with 10 bases between them. CDR3 nucleotides: TGTGCCAGCAGCGTAGGAGGCGCCTCCTCCTACGAGCAGTACTTC. The encoded protein is CASSVGGASSYEQYF.

This clonotype was seen a handful of times. This chain uses TRBV12-3 or TRBV12-4 with TRBJ1-1; possibly TRBD1 for D (6 bases). This CDR3 comprises 14 residues. V was trimmed by 2 bases and J by 6 bases, leaving 13 bases between them. The CDR3 is CASSLRAGDPEAFF. As DNA, the CDR3 is TGTGCCAGCAGTTTAAGGGCAGGGGACCCTGAAGCTTTCTTT.

The rearrangement joins TRBV11-2 to TRBJ1-3, with 10 bases aligning to TRBD1. Germline values: CDR1 SGHAT, CDR2 FQNNGV. The CDR3 spans 16 residues. Trimming at V came to 0 bases and at J to 2 bases, leaving 1 base not matched to a gene. The CDR3: CASSLDDRGPGNTIYF. The DNA of the CDR3 is TGTGCCAGCAGCTTAGATGACAGGGGGCCTGGAAACACCATATATTTT.

The rearrangement links TRBV29-1 to TRBJ1-2; D might be TRBD1 (5 bases). The CDR3 covers 13 residues. The V and J ends lost 0 bases and 4 bases respectively, with 9 bases between them. Germline CDR1 is SQVTM and CDR2 is ANQGSEA. CDR3 in DNA: TGCAGCGTTGAAGATTGGGGACCCTATGGCTACACCTTC. Protein: CSVEDWGPYGYTF. Full variable domain (outside the CDR3, taken from reference TRBV29-1 and TRBJ1-2): SAVISQKPSRDICQRGTSLTIQCQVDSQVTMMFWYRQQPGQSLTLIATANQGSEATYESGFVIDKFPISRPNLTFSTLTVSNMSPEDSSIYLCSVEDWGPYGYTFGSGTRLTVV.

In regard to this clonotype: It may be a read error: a sequence one base away is much more abundant. The chain carries TRBV7-9 and TRBJ2-7; no clear D gene. CDR1 SEHNR and CDR2 FQNEAQ come from the germline V gene (reference sequence). The CDR3 is 12 residues long. With 5 bases removed from V and 6 bases from J, the gap between germline ends came to 11 bases. This CDR3 is CASSRVSGEQYF. CDR3 nucleotide sequence: TGTGCCAGCAGCCGTGTCAGTGGCGAGCAGTACTTC.

The gene calls are TRBV20-1 and TRBJ1-4; the match to TRBD1 covers 8 bases. V shed 2 bases and J 6 bases; nucleotides not matched to a gene: 5. CDR1 and CDR2 (germline): DFQATT, SNEGSKA (reference sequence). CDR3 length: 14 residues. The CDR3 protein is CSARPRGLDEKLFF. The CDR3 region has the DNA TGCAGTGCTAGACCCAGGGGGCTTGATGAAAAACTGTTTTTT.

This clonotype was detected a few times. V usage is TRBV6-5 and J usage is TRBJ2-7, with 11 bases aligning to TRBD2. J was trimmed by 2 bases and V by 6 bases; bases with no gene match: 12. CDR3 length: 17 residues. Germline assignment: CDR1 MNHEY and CDR2 SVGAGI. CDR3 in amino acids: CASSLIPTSGSTYEQYF. The CDR3 DNA reads as TGTGCCAGCAGCTTGATCCCTACTAGCGGGAGTACCTACGAGCAGTACTTC.

This clonotype showed up many times. The rearrangement joins TRBV10-1 to TRBJ2-5; D could derive from TRBD1 or TRBD2 (5 bases each). This CDR3 has 15 residues. The ends were cut back, 0 bases at V and 5 bases at J, with 13 bases in the middle. Germline CDR1 and CDR2: WNHNN and SYGVQD (reference sequence). In nucleotides, the CDR3 is TGCGCCAGCAGTGAGTCCGGCAGGGAGTGGGAGACCCAGTACTTC. Its translation: CASSESGREWETQYF.

Comments on this clonotype: The junction departs from the called germline gene at one end, perhaps through a read error. The chain joins TRBV10-3 to TRBJ1-5; 8 nucleotides agree with TRBD1. CDR3 length equals 14 residues. Germline-derived CDR1 and CDR2 are ENHRY and SYGVKD. CDR3: CASSVSGGSQPQHF. In DNA form, the CDR3 reads TGTGCCAGCAGTGTTTCAGGGGGCAGTCAGCCCCAGCATTTT.

This clonotype was seen repeatedly, ten times or more. V and J are TRBV29-1 and TRBJ1-2, with D possibly TRBD1 on 5 matching bases. Per germline, CDR1 SQVTM and CDR2 ANQGSEA. The CDR3 is 15 amino acids. V lost 1 base and J lost 5, with 17 bases in between. The CDR3 protein is CSVEGGGAGTYGYTF. CDR3 bases: TGCAGCGTTGAAGGTGGAGGGGCGGGCACTTATGGCTACACCTTC.

Of note for this clonotype: A much larger clone lies a single base off, so this may be a read error. The V and J genes are TRBV7-8 and TRBJ1-4, with D uncertain. This CDR3 is built from 14 residues. Germline V gene sequence: CDR1 SGHVS, CDR2 FQNEAQ. V was cut by 5 bases and J by 10 bases, with 17 bases left in between. This CDR3 is CASSLGLTDGKLFF. DNA of the CDR3: TGTGCCAGCAGCCTAGGGTTGACGGATGGAAAACTGTTTTTT.

This clonotype was observed a handful of times. The chain uses TRBV7-6 and TRBJ1-2; D not resolved. CDR3 size: 14 residues. Germline V lookup: CDR1 SGHVS, CDR2 FNYEAQ. The V and J ends lost 6 bases and 3 bases respectively, with 14 bases between them. In DNA form, the CDR3 reads TGTGCCAGCAGTAGACCATTGAGGCACTATGGCTACACCTTC. This codes for CASSRPLRHYGYTF.

There are many counts of this clonotype. J is TRBJ2-7 and V is TRBV29-1; D perhaps matches TRBD2 (6 bases). Trimming took off 5 bases at V and 4 bases at J, with 15 bases between the two ends. The CDR3 runs to 13 residues. In germline, CDR1 is SQVTM, CDR2 ANQGSEA. The CDR3 here is CSVRGREAYEQYF. The CDR3 bases are TGCAGCGTTAGAGGCAGGGAGGCGTACGAGCAGTACTTC.

The table lists this clonotype with a few counts. V and J are TRBV20-1 and TRBJ1-6; D is uncertain. The V and J ends lost 5 bases and 5 bases respectively, with 16 bases between them. The CDR3 has 15 amino acids. Germline V gives CDR1 DFQATT, CDR2 SNEGSKA (reference sequence). The CDR3 region has the DNA TGCAGTGCTTCCCCTACCCACACCAATAATTCACCCCTCCACTTT. Protein product: CSASPTHTNNSPLHF.

This clonotype was counted ten times or more. The gene calls are TRBV15 and TRBJ2-5; D unresolved. The CDR3 covers 15 residues. Trimming left V 1 base short and J 5 bases short, with 14 bases between. CDR1 LNHNV and CDR2 YYDKDF come from the germline V gene (reference sequence). CDR3: CATSRASEQEETQYF. The CDR3 DNA reads as TGTGCCACCAGCAGAGCCTCGGAGCAGGAGGAGACCCAGTACTTC.

In its sample, this clonotype was seen many times. The chain has TRBV10-3 and TRBJ1-5; D remains ambiguous. The CDR3 has 14 amino acids. V dropped 10 bases and J dropped 1 base, with 14 bases sitting between them. Germline CDR1 is ENHRY and CDR2 is SYGVKD. CDR3 coding DNA: TGTGCCACCGCGGGAGCCAACAGCAATCAGCCCCAGCATTTT. This sequence encodes CATAGANSNQPQHF.

Comments on this clonotype: One junction end disagrees with the germline gene, perhaps due to a read error. CDR3 in DNA: TGCGCCAGCAGCTTGTTTGGGGAGGCGACCTACGAGCGGTACTTC. It is translated as CASSLFGEATYERYF. The chain links TRBV5-1 to TRBJ2-7; TRBD2 might be the D (6 bases). Germline CDR1 is SGHRS and CDR2 is YFSETQ. The CDR3 runs 15 residues.

The chain links TRBV11-2 to TRBJ1-1; D ambiguous. V lost 4 bases and J lost 9, with 21 bases in between. Germline loops: CDR1 SGHAT, CDR2 FQNNGV. CDR3 length: 15 residues. The CDR3 spells CASSSSVTVLSKAFF. CDR3 DNA sequence: TGTGCCAGCAGCTCGTCGGTCACAGTGCTTTCGAAAGCTTTCTTT.

The rearrangement links TRBV20-1 to TRBJ1-5, with D possibly being TRBD1 (6 bases). Germline assignment: CDR1 DFQATT and CDR2 SNEGSKA (reference sequence). With 0 bases removed from V and 1 base from J, the gap between germline ends came to 22 bases. This CDR3 is 19 amino acids long. For the CDR3, the DNA is TGCAGTGCTAGAGATCTTGCAGGGGCCGCCCTATTGAGCAATCAGCCCCAGCATTTT. Amino acids: CSARDLAGAALLSNQPQHF.

V is TRBV10-2 and J is TRBJ1-5; 10 bases fit TRBD1. The CDR3 covers 18 residues. CDR1 WSHSY and CDR2 SAAADI come from the germline V gene. V shed 3 bases, J shed 4 bases, and the junction held 12 bases outside the gene matches. The CDR3 DNA reads as TGCGCCAGCAGTGAAGGGGGGGGGACAGGGGACGATAATCAGCCCCAGCATTTT. Protein product: CASSEGGGTGDDNQPQHF.